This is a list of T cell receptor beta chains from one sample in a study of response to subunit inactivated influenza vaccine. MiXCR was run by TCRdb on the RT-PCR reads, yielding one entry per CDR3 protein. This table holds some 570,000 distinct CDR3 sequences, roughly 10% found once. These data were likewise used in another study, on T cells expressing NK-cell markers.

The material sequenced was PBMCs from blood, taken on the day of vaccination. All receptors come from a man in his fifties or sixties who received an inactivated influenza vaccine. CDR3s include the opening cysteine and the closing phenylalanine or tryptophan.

CDR3aa: CASSSPSGSLEQYF
v_gene: TRBV6-5
j_gene: TRBJ2-7

CDR3aa: CASSTRDSLSYEQYF
v_gene: TRBV28
j_gene: TRBJ2-7

CDR3aa: CASARRDTQETQYF
v_gene: TRBV12-3/TRBV12-4
j_gene: TRBJ2-5

CDR3aa: CSASRASSTDTQYF
v_gene: TRBV20-1
j_gene: TRBJ2-3

CDR3aa: CSALLLQGNQPQHF
v_gene: TRBV20-1
j_gene: TRBJ1-5

CDR3aa: CATSRPGQLNTEAFF
v_gene: TRBV15
j_gene: TRBJ1-1

CDR3aa: CASSVSGTGKETQYF
v_gene: TRBV7-6
j_gene: TRBJ2-5

CDR3aa: CASTLGTSGASDTQYF
v_gene: TRBV5-1
j_gene: TRBJ2-3

CDR3aa: CASTPVDRGTTGELFF
v_gene: TRBV7-9
j_gene: TRBJ2-2

CDR3aa: CSVVSLSSYNEQFF
v_gene: TRBV29-1
j_gene: TRBJ2-1

CDR3aa: CSVGRERGQPQHF
v_gene: TRBV29-1
j_gene: TRBJ1-5

CDR3aa: CASSFYSGSYEQYF
v_gene: TRBV28
j_gene: TRBJ2-7

CDR3aa: CASSPKTGGRPGELFF
v_gene: TRBV5-1
j_gene: TRBJ2-2

CDR3aa: CSARDSLRGADEKLFF
v_gene: TRBV20-1
j_gene: TRBJ1-4

CDR3aa: CASSLGAGGYQETQYF
v_gene: TRBV5-1
j_gene: TRBJ2-5

CDR3aa: CASSVGSIHEQYF
v_gene: TRBV9
j_gene: TRBJ2-7

CDR3aa: CASKRDRDPGELFF
v_gene: TRBV9
j_gene: TRBJ2-2

CDR3aa: CASSYAQGSQYF
v_gene: TRBV6-2/TRBV6-3
j_gene: TRBJ2-3

CDR3aa: CASSFTPGLSGANVLTF
v_gene: TRBV28
j_gene: TRBJ2-6

CDR3aa: CASSLDANSGNTIYF
v_gene: TRBV5-1
j_gene: TRBJ1-3

CDR3aa: CASSQDQRTGYEQYF
v_gene: TRBV4-1
j_gene: TRBJ2-7

CDR3aa: CASTGTGGRTEAFF
v_gene: TRBV12-3/TRBV12-4
j_gene: TRBJ1-1

CDR3aa: CATASEYEQYF
v_gene: TRBV7-8
j_gene: TRBJ2-7

CDR3aa: CSARGPSVIQDTQYF
v_gene: TRBV20-1
j_gene: TRBJ2-3

CDR3aa: CATRLDNSYNEQFF
v_gene: TRBV5-1
j_gene: TRBJ2-1

CDR3aa: CSVSNWDTQYF
v_gene: TRBV29-1
j_gene: TRBJ2-3

CDR3aa: CASSLQSREGTQYF
v_gene: TRBV7-2
j_gene: TRBJ2-5